This TCR beta chain appears in the sequencing data of a study of blood T cell repertoires in COVID-19. For the study at large: There were acute and convalescent COVID-19 samples, and they came from the United States, Italy and Spain.

Profiling relied on immunoSEQ multiplex PCR, and the TCRdb table lists in-frame clones only, not all of them. This sample has about 330,000 clones; 88% occur once, and the top ten carry over 4.5%. This clone was observed once. The participants were between roughly 18 and 100 years old and came from 24 US areas. Input material: PBMCs or T cells enriched from blood (not recorded which). The clonotype was recovered from a young man who had recovered from COVID-19.

CDR3 DNA: TGTGCCAGCAGTTTGGGCCGGGGGGCGGACTCACCCCTCCACTTT. Translating gives CASSLGRGADSPLHF. The rearrangement uses TRBV27 and TRBJ1-6; D possibly corresponds to TRBD1 (6 bases). The CDR3 sequence is 15 residues long. Trimming took 3 bases from V and 10 from J, leaving 16 bases between them. Per germline, CDR1 MNHEY and CDR2 SMNVEV (reference sequence).